This T cell receptor beta chain was captured by sequencing in a study of CD8+ T cells in alopecia areata. Study summary: Tofacitinib was given for 6 to 18 months, then stopped for 6 months.

Once RNA had been extracted, it was reverse transcribed into cDNA to act as the sequencing template. Using immunoSEQ multiplex PCR, the repertoire was profiled, and TCRdb retains in-frame clones only, with some absent. The sample has approximately 150,000 clones, 87% seen once; the top ten hold roughly 16%. Peripheral blood, together with lesional scalp punch biopsies, was collected from alopecia areata patients. Findings and caveats of the study: Mice showed clearer TCR sharing than patients did, a gap that was possibly HLA-related.

A word on this clone: Its antigen is unidentified.

Germline lookup yields CDR1 SQVTM and CDR2 ANQGSEA. CDR3 length equals 12 residues. V lost 7 bases to trimming and J lost 4 bases; unmatched junction nucleotides: 5. The sample here was CD8+ T cells sorted from blood, taken at week 0. This TCR was sampled from a human donor with alopecia areata. The chain links TRBV29-1 to TRBJ2-5; 8 bases match TRBD2. The DNA of the CDR3 is TGCAGCGCACACGGGAGGGGAGAGACCCAGTACTTC. Residues: CSAHGRGETQYF.